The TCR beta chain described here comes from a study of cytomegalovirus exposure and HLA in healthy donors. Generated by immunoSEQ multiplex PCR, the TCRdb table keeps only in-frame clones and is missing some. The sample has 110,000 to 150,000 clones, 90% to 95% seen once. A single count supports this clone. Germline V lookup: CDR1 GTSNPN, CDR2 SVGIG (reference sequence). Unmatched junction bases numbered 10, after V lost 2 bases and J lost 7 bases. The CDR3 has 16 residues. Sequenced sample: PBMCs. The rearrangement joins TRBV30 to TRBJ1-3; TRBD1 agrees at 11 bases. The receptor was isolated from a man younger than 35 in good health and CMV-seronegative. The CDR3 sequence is CAWSPSDRGLWNTIYF. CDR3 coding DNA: TGTGCCTGGAGTCCGTCGGACAGGGGGCTATGGAACACCATATATTTT.